Sequencing of this T cell receptor beta chain was carried out in a study of shared clonotypes between healthy human individuals. Turning to the study itself: Two female and a few male donors aged 18 to 49 were enrolled. Study-level findings and limits: Clonotypes which were not shared had lower generation probabilities than clonotypes that all four donors shared. Sorted-subset samples were not fully sequenced, rarefaction indicated.

Germline CDR1 reads MDHEN; CDR2 reads SYDVKM. The CDR3 is made up of 14 amino acids. The V end lost 2 bases, the J end lost 1 base, and 8 bases lay between the germline ends. Turning to this clone: Its specificity is unknown.

The sorted-subset replicate PCRs were given about 210 ng DNA, which is tens of thousands of T cell genomes. Some clones are missing from TCRdb's copy, which holds only in-frame ones; the method was immunoSEQ multiplex PCR. The repertoire holds about 2,500,000 clones, roughly nine tenths seen once, with over 0.12% in the top ten. This TCR was sampled from a man between 18 and 35 years old in good health. The sequencing sample was made of naive CD4+ T cells sorted from blood. Subset in this sample: CD45RA+ positively selected. The rearrangement joins TRBV28 to TRBJ1-1, with a tentative D call TRBD1 (6 bases). The CDR3 coding sequence is TGTGCCAGCAGTTTAGGACAGTCGAACACTGAAGCTTTCTTT. Its translation is CASSLGQSNTEAFF. Full variable domain (rest looked up from reference TRBV28 and TRBJ1-1): DVKVTQSSRYLVKRTGEKVFLECVQDMDHENMFWYRQDPGLGLRLIYFSYDVKMKEKGDIPEGYSVSREKKERFSLILESASTNQTSMYLCASSLGQSNTEAFFGQGTRLTVV.